Sequencing of this T cell receptor beta chain was carried out in a study of technical replicates of blood from a few donors. From germline, CDR1 is SGHRS and CDR2 YFSETQ. CDR3 length: 16 residues. V lost 3 bases to trimming and J lost 2 bases; unmatched junction nucleotides: 1. Some clones are missing from TCRdb's copy, which holds only in-frame ones; the method was immunoSEQ multiplex PCR. The table lists 75,000 to 100,000 clones, roughly 96% of them singletons. This sequence joins TRBV5-1 and TRBJ2-3; the match to TRBD2 covers 15 bases. Input material: T cells isolated from PBMCs. The sequence derives from a human donor in good health. The CDR3 sequence is CASSWTSGGVTDTQYF. CDR3 DNA sequence: TGCGCCAGCAGCTGGACTAGCGGGGGGGTCACAGATACGCAGTATTTT.